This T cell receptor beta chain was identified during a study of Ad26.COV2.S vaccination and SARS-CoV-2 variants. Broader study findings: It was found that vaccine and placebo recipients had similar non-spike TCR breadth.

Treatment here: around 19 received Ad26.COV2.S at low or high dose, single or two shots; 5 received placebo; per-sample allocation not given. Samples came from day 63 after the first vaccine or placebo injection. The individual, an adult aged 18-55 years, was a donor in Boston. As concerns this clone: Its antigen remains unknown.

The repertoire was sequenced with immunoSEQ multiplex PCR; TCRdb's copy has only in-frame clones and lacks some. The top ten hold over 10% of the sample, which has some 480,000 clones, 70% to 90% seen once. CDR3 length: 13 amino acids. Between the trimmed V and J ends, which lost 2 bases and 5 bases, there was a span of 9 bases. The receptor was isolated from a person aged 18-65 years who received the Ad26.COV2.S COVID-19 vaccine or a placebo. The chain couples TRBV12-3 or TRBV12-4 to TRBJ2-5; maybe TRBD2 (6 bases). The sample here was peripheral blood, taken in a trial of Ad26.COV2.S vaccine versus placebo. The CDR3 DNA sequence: TGTGCCAGCAGTTTATCGGGGGTGGAGACCCAGTACTTC. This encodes CASSLSGVETQYF.